The 28 T cell receptor beta chains presented below share a single source sample, sequenced in a study of blood T cells in healthy people across ages. Alongside a J-beta primer mix, a sample-barcoded 5' primer served in a second PCR lasting about 7 to 11 cycles. TCRdb itself ran the 5' RACE reads through MiXCR, one entry per CDR3 protein. The sample yields about 700,000 distinct CDR3 sequences, about 32% seen once. The material sequenced was blood. The receptors stem from a woman over 75 in good health.

This sequence joins TRBV4-3 and TRBJ1-6, with a tentative D call TRBD1 (5 bases). V lost 0 bases and J 10 bases, leaving 13 bases between the germline ends. CDR1 and CDR2 from the germline V gene are LGHNA and YSLEER. The CDR3 totals 15 residues. The CDR3 DNA sequence: TGCGCCAGCAGCCAAGATTACAGGCTTGGGTCACCCCTCCACTTT. Translation gives CASSQDYRLGSPLHF.

The table lists this clonotype with many counts. The chain links TRBV30 to TRBJ2-7; D unclear. Germline V gene lookup returns CDR1 GTSNPN and CDR2 SVGIG (reference sequence). The ends were cut back, 1 base at V and 4 bases at J, with 8 bases in the middle. The CDR3 is 12 residues long. CDR3 loop: CAWSDTEYEQYF. For the CDR3, the DNA is TGTGCCTGGAGTGATACGGAGTACGAGCAGTACTTC.

The gene calls are TRBV15 and TRBJ1-1, with TRBD1 identical over 7 bases. CDR3 length: 17 residues. Germline CDR1 LNHNV, CDR2 YYDKDF (reference sequence). Trimming removed 0 bases from V and 0 bases from J; junction bases left unmatched: 7. The CDR3 DNA reads TGTGCCACCAGCAGAGATGCGGCAGGGGGTATGAACACTGAAGCTTTCTTT. Translating it yields CATSRDAAGGMNTEAFF.

This clonotype has ten or more counts. The chain carries TRBV5-1 and TRBJ1-2, with 7 bases matching TRBD1. The germline V gene has CDR1 SGHRS and CDR2 YFSETQ. The length of the CDR3 is 16 residues. Losses at the gene ends were 3 bases for V and 3 bases for J; bases not matched to a gene: 11. This CDR3 reads CASSSAGTVGDYGYTF. As DNA, the CDR3 is TGCGCCAGCAGCTCGGCCGGGACAGTCGGCGACTATGGCTACACCTTC.

This clonotype has a count of ten or more. The chain links TRBV6-6 to TRBJ2-1; D perhaps matches TRBD1 (6 bases). V was cut by 5 bases and J by 6 bases, with 14 bases left in between. The CDR3 has 14 amino acids. Germline V gene sequence: CDR1 MNHNY, CDR2 SVGAGI (reference sequence). The CDR3 region is CASSPWDTVNEQFF. In DNA form, the CDR3 reads TGTGCCAGCAGTCCCTGGGACACCGTCAATGAGCAGTTCTTC.

This clonotype was seen at least ten times. The chain has TRBV6-5 and TRBJ1-6, with D perhaps matching TRBD1 (6 bases). The germline V gene encodes CDR1 MNHEY and CDR2 SVGAGI. The CDR3 has 18 amino acids. Trimming cost V 4 bases and J 8 bases, with 24 bases left between them. For the CDR3, the DNA is TGTGCCAGCAGTTCCCAGACCACAGGGAGGGCACGGGATTCACCCCTCCACTTT. Protein sequence: CASSSQTTGRARDSPLHF.

Worth noting for this clonotype: This may stem from a read error, because a much larger clone lies one nucleotide away. The chain is built from TRBV5-1 and TRBJ2-1; 8 bases are a match to TRBD2. The DNA end lines up better with TRBJ2-7; the J call may be wrong. CDR3 size: 15 residues. Germline V gives CDR1 SGHRS, CDR2 YFSETQ. The CDR3 DNA sequence: TGCGCCAGCAGTCAGAGGGCGGGGGGTGGGAATGAGCAGTACTTC. Translation: CASSQRAGGGNEQYF.

The V gene is TRBV10-3, the J gene TRBJ2-5; tentative D call: TRBD2 (6 bases). V was shortened by 7 bases and J by 4 bases, with 13 bases between the two germline ends. Looked up from germline, CDR1 is ENHRY and CDR2 is SYGVKD. The CDR3 length is 13 residues. CDR3 sequence: CAITGAASETQYF. CDR3 nucleotides: TGTGCCATCACGGGAGCCGCATCAGAGACCCAGTACTTC.

The chain combines TRBV14 with TRBJ1-1, with D possibly TRBD1 on 6 matching bases. Between the trimmed V and J ends, which lost 4 bases and 10 bases, there was a span of 16 bases. Germline V gene lookup returns CDR1 SGHDN and CDR2 FVKESK. The CDR3 is 13 residues long. Here the CDR3 reads CASSPSLVGGAFF. For the CDR3, the DNA is TGTGCCAGCAGCCCCAGTTTAGTAGGGGGAGCTTTCTTT.

This clonotype was counted many times. V gene TRBV20-1 combines with J gene TRBJ1-1; TRBD1 agrees at 7 bases. V lost 3 bases, J lost 5 bases, and 9 bases stayed unmatched. CDR3 size: 14 residues. The germline V gene encodes CDR1 DFQATT and CDR2 SNEGSKA (reference sequence). Here the CDR3 DNA reads TGCAGTGCTAGGGAACACAGGGGAGAAACTGAAGCTTTCTTT. This codes for CSAREHRGETEAFF.

This clonotype was counted only a few times. A much larger clone differs by one base, so this may be a read error. The V gene is TRBV20-1, the J gene TRBJ2-7, with 11 nucleotides matching TRBD2. Unmatched junction bases numbered 6, after V lost 1 base and J lost 4 bases. The CDR3 has 15 amino acids. CDR1 and CDR2 from the germline V gene are DFQATT and SNEGSKA (reference sequence). The chain's CDR3 is CSARAQTSGVYEQYF. Here the CDR3 DNA reads TGCAGTGCTAGAGCTCAGACTAGCGGGGTATACGAGCAGTACTTC.

This chain links TRBV28 with TRBJ1-2; possibly TRBD1 for D (5 bases). This CDR3 spans 13 amino acids. V gave up 3 bases and J gave up 7 bases, with 12 bases separating them. Germline values: CDR1 MDHEN, CDR2 SYDVKM. CDR3 region: CASSFLQGVGYTF. The CDR3 nucleotides read TGTGCCAGCAGTTTCCTCCAGGGTGTTGGCTACACCTTC.

The chain links TRBV5-1 to TRBJ2-7; the match to TRBD2 covers 13 bases. The V segment lost 3 bases and the J segment 2 bases; nucleotides outside the gene matches: 5. In germline, CDR1 is SGHRS, CDR2 YFSETQ. The CDR3 runs to 16 residues. CDR3 region: CASSSLTSGGPYEQYF. Here the CDR3 DNA reads TGCGCCAGCAGCTCCCTGACTAGCGGGGGGCCCTACGAGCAGTACTTC.

Turning to this clonotype: Since a much larger clone is just one base distant, this may be a read error. The V and J genes are TRBV11-2 and TRBJ1-2; D is unclear. The CDR3 contains 13 residues. CDR1 and CDR2 (germline): SGHAT, FQNNGV. Trimming stripped 4 bases from V and 5 bases from J, with 11 bases between. The CDR3 is CASSSSRRYGYTF. In DNA, the CDR3 is TGTGCCAGCAGCTCCTCTCGTCGGTATGGCTACACCTTC.

A remark on this clonotype: An end of the junction differs from the germline gene, which may be a read error. The V call is TRBV30, the J call TRBJ1-1, with TRBD1 as a possible D gene (5 bases). This CDR3 is 13 amino acids long. CDR1 and CDR2 (germline): GTSNPN, SVGIG (reference sequence). CDR3 DNA: TGTGCCTGGACAGTTCAGGGACGGACTGGAGCTTTCTTT. Translated: CAWTVQGRTGAFF.

The V gene is TRBV5-1, the J gene TRBJ1-1; TRBD1 is a possible D gene (5 bases). The CDR3 consists of 14 residues. V lost 5 bases and J 3 bases, leaving 14 bases between the germline ends. Per germline, CDR1 SGHRS and CDR2 YFSETQ. The CDR3 reads CASSSDIFYTEAFF. DNA for the CDR3: TGCGCCAGCAGTTCGGACATATTTTACACTGAAGCTTTCTTT.

This chain joins TRBV19 and TRBJ2-3; tentative D call: TRBD2 (6 bases). With 3 bases removed from V and 6 bases from J, the gap between germline ends came to 10 bases. There are 13 residues in the CDR3. The germline V gene has CDR1 LNHDA and CDR2 SQIVND (reference sequence). CDR3 bases: TGTGCCAGTAGTATGATGGGGGGTGATACGCAGTATTTT. Protein: CASSMMGGDTQYF.

Many counts were recorded for this clonotype. Here the CDR3 DNA reads TGCGCCAGCAGCCAAGGAGAGGGGGCCAGCACAGATACGCAGTATTTT. It specifies CASSQGEGASTDTQYF. The chain is built from TRBV4-1 and TRBJ2-3; 7 nucleotides align to TRBD1. The ends lost 1 base at V and 0 bases at J; junction bases unmatched: 4. CDR1 MGHRA and CDR2 YSYEKL come from the germline V gene. The CDR3 covers 16 residues.

This clonotype was counted at least ten times. This chain joins TRBV28 and TRBJ2-3; 8 bases are a match to TRBD1. There are 14 residues in the CDR3. The germline V gene has CDR1 MDHEN and CDR2 SYDVKM. The ends lost 5 bases at V and 6 bases at J; junction bases unmatched: 7. In DNA form, the CDR3 reads TGTGCCAGCAGTCCAGACAGGGGTTCGGATACGCAGTATTTT. This encodes CASSPDRGSDTQYF.

The V call is TRBV7-2, the J call TRBJ1-4; 8 nucleotides line up with TRBD1. Unmatched junction bases numbered 6, after V lost 5 bases and J lost 4 bases. CDR1 is SGHTA, CDR2 FQGNSA, per germline. The CDR3 totals 15 residues. The CDR3 sequence: CASSPQDRDNEKLFF. The CDR3 DNA sequence: TGTGCCAGCAGCCCTCAGGACAGGGATAATGAAAAACTGTTTTTT.

This clonotype was seen a handful of times. The rearrangement links TRBV27 to TRBJ1-6; D is ambiguous. Germline lookup yields CDR1 MNHEY and CDR2 SMNVEV (reference sequence). V was trimmed by 7 bases and J by 0 bases, leaving 10 bases between them. CDR3 size: 15 residues. CDR3 in amino acids: CASKDGSSYNSPLHF. In nucleotides, the CDR3 is TGTGCCAGCAAGGACGGGAGCTCCTATAATTCACCCCTCCACTTT.

This clonotype occurred once. Relative to the germline gene, one junction end is altered; a read error may explain this. The chain employs TRBV4-1 and TRBJ2-5, with D tentatively TRBD1 (6 bases). The CDR3 runs to 15 residues. Germline CDR1 is MGHRA and CDR2 is YSYEKL. CDR3 in amino acids: CASSQDDRTVYEQYF. CDR3 nucleotides: TGCGCCAGCAGCCAAGACGACAGGACTGTCTACGAGCAGTATTTC.

There are many counts of this clonotype. V and J are TRBV6-1 and TRBJ1-6; D remains unclear. With 8 bases removed from V and 4 bases from J, the gap between germline ends came to 12 bases. CDR3 length: 14 residues. In germline, CDR1 is MNHNS, CDR2 SASEGT. CDR3 loop: CASFSASYNSPLHF. The CDR3 region has the DNA TGTGCCAGCTTCTCGGCCTCTTATAATTCACCCCTCCACTTT.

There are many counts of this clonotype. CDR3 bases: TGTGCCAGCAGCTTAGGGCTCCTGTCCTACGAGCAGTACTTC. This codes for CASSLGLLSYEQYF. The chain carries TRBV11-2 and TRBJ2-7; D unclear. The V end lost 1 base, the J end lost 1 base, and 8 bases lay between the germline ends. This CDR3 is 14 amino acids long. CDR1 is SGHAT and CDR2 is FQNNGV in the germline V gene.

This clonotype was picked up many times. The rearrangement links TRBV7-2 to TRBJ2-3; no clear D gene. The V end was cut by 4 bases, the J end by 8 bases, with 16 bases between. CDR1 is SGHTA, CDR2 FQGNSA, per germline. This CDR3 contains 14 residues. CDR3 residues: CASSSKPDTGTQYF. The CDR3 DNA sequence: TGTGCCAGCAGCTCAAAACCCGACACCGGTACGCAGTATTTT.

In its sample, this clonotype was seen many times. This chain links TRBV9 with TRBJ2-1, with 10 nucleotides matching TRBD2. V shed 0 bases, J shed 8 bases, and the junction held 8 bases outside the gene matches. Germline CDR1 reads SGDLS; CDR2 reads YYNGEE. The length of the CDR3 is 16 residues. The CDR3 loop reads CASSVAGAGGHDEQFF. The CDR3 DNA sequence: TGTGCCAGCAGCGTAGCGGGAGCGGGGGGGCATGATGAGCAGTTCTTC.

This clonotype has only a few counts. This chain connects TRBV27 to TRBJ2-4; D is unresolved. The length of the CDR3 is 13 residues. CDR1 is MNHEY and CDR2 is SMNVEV in the germline V gene (reference sequence). The V end was cut by 8 bases, the J end by 3 bases, with 11 bases between. CDR3 loop: CASPLKFKNIQYF. CDR3 DNA sequence: TGTGCCAGCCCCTTGAAGTTCAAAAACATTCAGTACTTC.

As for this clonotype: A single base separates this from a much larger clone, so it may be a read error. V and J are TRBV5-1 and TRBJ2-1, with a weak D call TRBD1 (6 bases). The J call could be wrong; TRBJ2-7 is a better fit for the DNA end. Per the germline V gene, CDR1 is SGHRS and CDR2 is YFSETQ. The CDR3 loop spans 15 amino acids. CDR3 sequence (DNA): TGCGCCAGCAGTGAGGGGACAAGCTCCTACAATGGGCAGTACTTC. It encodes CASSEGTSSYNGQYF.